The next 6 T cell receptor beta chains were all read from a single sample in a study of molecular identifiers for immune sequencing clone quantification. TCRdb itself ran the PCR reads through MiXCR, one entry per CDR3 protein. The sample comprises under 800,000 distinct CDR3 sequences, about 25% of which are singletons, and about 0.73% rests with the top ten. Sequencing was carried out using naive CD8+ T cells from blood, with Jurkat cell RNA spiked in. Subset in this sample: FACS-sorted CD8+CD4-CCR7+CD45RA+ naive T cells. These receptors came from a human donor in good health. Some libraries in this study had Jurkat cell RNA spiked in.

This clonotype appeared many times. The chain is built from TRBV29-1 and TRBJ2-6, with TRBD2 as a possible D gene (6 bases). This CDR3 has 17 residues. Germline CDR1 is SQVTM and CDR2 is ANQGSEA. The V gene lost 4 bases and the J gene lost 2 bases, with 18 bases spanning the gap. CDR3: CSVVGTHPIAGANVLTF. DNA of the CDR3: TGCAGCGTTGTCGGGACTCACCCTATTGCTGGGGCCAACGTCCTGACTTTC.

The V gene is TRBV6-2 or TRBV6-3, the J gene TRBJ1-1; no clear D gene. V shed 2 bases and J shed 0 bases, with 10 bases lying between them. CDR1 is MNHEY, CDR2 SVGEGT, per germline. The CDR3 is 15 residues long. Here the CDR3 reads CASSYKDGVNTEAFF. The CDR3 DNA reads TGTGCCAGCAGTTACAAGGACGGAGTGAACACTGAAGCTTTCTTT.

Remarks on this clonotype: This sequence may be a read error, since a much larger clone differs from it by one base. V is TRBV6-5 and J is TRBJ2-7, with D tentatively TRBD2 (7 bases). The CDR3 consists of 20 residues. Germline CDR1 reads MNHEY; CDR2 reads SVGAGI. V was trimmed by 6 bases and J by 2 bases, leaving 32 bases between them. Here the CDR3 DNA reads TGTGCCAGCAGCCTCGTTTGGGCGGGGGCGGCCACCTTAACCCCCTACGAGCAGTACTTC. This gives the protein CASSLVWAGAATLTPYEQYF.

This clonotype was recorded a few times. The genes are TRBV30 and TRBJ1-2, with D unclear. Germline CDR1 reads GTSNPN; CDR2 reads SVGIG (reference sequence). Trimming pared 3 bases from V and 4 bases from J, leaving 6 bases between. The CDR3 runs to 11 residues. This chain's CDR3 is CAWRSRYGYTF. The CDR3 region has the DNA TGTGCCTGGAGATCGCGCTATGGCTACACCTTC. The entire variable domain, with the rest obtained from reference TRBV30 and TRBJ1-2, is as follows: SQTIHQWPATLVQPVGSPLSLECTVEGTSNPNLYWYRQAAGRGLQLLFYSVGIGQISSEVPQNLSASRPQDRQFILSSKKLLLSDSGFYLCAWRSRYGYTFGSGTRLTVV.

The chain employs TRBV4-1 and TRBJ2-7; the D gene is possibly TRBD1 (6 bases). The CDR3 sequence is 16 residues long. CDR1 MGHRA and CDR2 YSYEKL come from the germline V gene. V dropped 3 bases and J dropped 0 bases, with 15 bases sitting between them. As DNA, the CDR3 is TGCGCCAGCAGCCACCCAGGGGCAGTGGCCTCCTACGAGCAGTACTTC. It yields the protein CASSHPGAVASYEQYF.

The gene calls are TRBV28 and TRBJ2-1, with unresolved D. Germline values: CDR1 MDHEN, CDR2 SYDVKM. V lost 5 bases and J lost 10, with 18 bases in between. The CDR3 consists of 14 residues. CDR3 residues: CASSNRALADEQFF. The CDR3 DNA reads TGTGCCAGCAGTAACCGGGCCTTGGCTGACGAGCAGTTCTTC.